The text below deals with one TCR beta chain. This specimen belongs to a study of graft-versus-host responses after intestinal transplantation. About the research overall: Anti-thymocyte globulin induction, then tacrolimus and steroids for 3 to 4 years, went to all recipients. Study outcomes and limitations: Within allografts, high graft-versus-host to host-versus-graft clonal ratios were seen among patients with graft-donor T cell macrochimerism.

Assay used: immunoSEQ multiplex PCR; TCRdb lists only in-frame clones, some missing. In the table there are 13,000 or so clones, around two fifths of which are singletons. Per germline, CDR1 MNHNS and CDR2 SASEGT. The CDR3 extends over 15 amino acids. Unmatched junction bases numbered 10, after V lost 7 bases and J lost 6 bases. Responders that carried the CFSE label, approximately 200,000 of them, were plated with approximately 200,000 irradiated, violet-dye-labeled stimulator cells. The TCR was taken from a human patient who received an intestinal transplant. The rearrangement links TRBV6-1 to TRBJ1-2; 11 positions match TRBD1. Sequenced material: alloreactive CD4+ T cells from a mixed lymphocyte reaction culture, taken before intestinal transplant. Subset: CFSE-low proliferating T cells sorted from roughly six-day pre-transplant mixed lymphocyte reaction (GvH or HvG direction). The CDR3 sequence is CASTRPGQGVNGYTF. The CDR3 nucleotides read TGTGCCAGCACCCGCCCGGGACAGGGGGTCAATGGCTACACCTTC.